This T cell receptor (beta chain) derives from a study of identical twins. This CDR3 has 18 amino acids. V was clipped by 3 bases and J by 1 base; unmatched bases: 8. Germline assignment: CDR1 SGHRS and CDR2 YFSETQ. This clonotype has ten or more counts. The antigen is undetermined. TCRdb reprocessed the 5' RACE reads with MiXCR, giving one entry per CDR3 protein. The data show roughly 630,000 distinct CDR3 sequences, less than 9% seen once. General study points: Partial confounding of zero-insertion analyses by invariant MAIT and iNKT cells was possible. In cord blood, abundant beta clonotypes had fewer insertions; memory showed no trend.

The same data also contributed to another study, on yellow fever vaccine responses in identical twins.

The sample comprised PBMCs. The chain employs TRBV5-1 and TRBJ2-1; 12 nucleotides agree with TRBD2. The receptor's source is a woman younger than 35 in good health. This CDR3 is CASSSRLAGDLSYNEQFF. CDR3 DNA: TGCGCCAGCAGCTCTAGACTAGCGGGGGATTTATCCTACAATGAGCAGTTCTTC.